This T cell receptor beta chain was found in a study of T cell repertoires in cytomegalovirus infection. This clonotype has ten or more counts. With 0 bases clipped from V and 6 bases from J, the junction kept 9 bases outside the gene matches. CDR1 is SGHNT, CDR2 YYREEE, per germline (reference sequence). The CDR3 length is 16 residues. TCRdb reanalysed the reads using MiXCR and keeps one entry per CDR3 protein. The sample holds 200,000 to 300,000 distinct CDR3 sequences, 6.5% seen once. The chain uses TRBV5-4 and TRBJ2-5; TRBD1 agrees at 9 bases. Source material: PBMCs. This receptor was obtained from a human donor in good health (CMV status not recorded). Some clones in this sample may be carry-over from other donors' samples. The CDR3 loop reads CASSLEWGTGTQTQYF. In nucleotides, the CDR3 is TGTGCCAGCAGCTTGGAGTGGGGGACAGGGACTCAGACCCAGTACTTC.